Below are 21 T cell receptor beta chains sequenced from a single sample in a study of shared clonotypes between healthy human individuals. TCRdb's table, derived via immunoSEQ multiplex PCR, lists solely in-frame clones and lacks some. The data show 1.6 million or so clones, with around 98.5% seen just once and approximately 0.4% held by the top ten. Source material: naive CD4+ T cells sorted from blood. Subset given: CD45RA+ positively selected. The source of these receptors is a man aged 25 to 40 in good health.

V and J are TRBV7-2 and TRBJ2-7; 9 bases match TRBD1. Germline assignment: CDR1 SGHTA and CDR2 FQGNSA. The CDR3 contains 16 residues. With V trimmed by 1 base and J by 3 bases, 7 bases remained unmatched. The CDR3 nucleotides read TGTGCCAGCAGCTTAGTGGGGACAGGGCCTTTCTACGAGCAGTACTTC. Its protein is CASSLVGTGPFYEQYF.

The CDR3 sequence is CASSPDRTNPGEQFF. DNA for the CDR3: TGTGCCAGCAGCCCGGACAGGACAAACCCTGGTGAGCAGTTCTTC. This chain links TRBV7-7 with TRBJ2-1, with 7 nucleotides matching TRBD1. Germline loops: CDR1 SSHAT, CDR2 FNYEAQ (reference sequence). V shed 5 bases and J 9 bases; nucleotides not matched to a gene: 13. The CDR3 length is 15 residues.

Points on this clone: The identical CDR3 is also encoded by other nucleotide sequences in the sample. The chain links TRBV10-3 to TRBJ2-1; 7 bases fit TRBD1. CDR3 length equals 15 residues. V dropped 0 bases and J dropped 2; count of bases not matched to a gene: 1. The germline gives CDR1 ENHRY, CDR2 SYGVKD. In DNA form, the CDR3 reads TGTGCCATCAGTGAGTCAGGGGGCACCTACAATGAGCAGTTCTTC. As protein: CAISESGGTYNEQFF.

The chain combines TRBV29-1 with TRBJ2-7; D may be TRBD1 or TRBD2 (5 bases each). This CDR3 has 12 amino acids. V was cut by 7 bases and J by 3 bases, with 13 bases left in between. Germline-derived CDR1 and CDR2 are SQVTM and ANQGSEA. CDR3 sequence reads: CSAGRTYYEQYF. The CDR3 nucleotides read TGCAGCGCGGGGCGGACGTACTACGAGCAGTACTTC.

As to this clone: This specimen includes other DNA sequences encoding the same CDR3. V and J are TRBV29-1 and TRBJ2-7; no clear D. V lost 2 bases, J lost 0 bases, and 2 bases lay in between. Germline CDR1 and CDR2: SQVTM and ANQGSEA. The CDR3 sequence is 11 residues long. CDR3 sequence reads: CSVENSYEQYF. As DNA, the CDR3 is TGCAGCGTTGAAAACTCCTACGAGCAGTACTTC.

The V gene is TRBV27, the J gene TRBJ2-1; D might be TRBD2 (6 bases). Trimming stripped 2 bases from V and 6 bases from J, with 14 bases between. This CDR3 spans 15 amino acids. CDR1 is MNHEY, CDR2 SMNVEV, per germline (reference sequence). The CDR3 protein is CASSLAGRTFNEQFF. CDR3 coding DNA: TGTGCCAGCAGTTTAGCGGGACGAACTTTCAATGAGCAGTTCTTC.

The chain uses TRBV18 and TRBJ2-1, with D unclear. The CDR3 consists of 13 residues. V lost 3 bases, J lost 12 bases, and 15 bases lay in between. The germline CDR1 and CDR2 sequences are KGHSH and LQKENI. CDR3 sequence (DNA): TGTGCCAGCTCACCGGGGTTAAATGAGTGGCAGTTCTTC. This translates into CASSPGLNEWQFF.

This chain uses TRBV23-1 with TRBJ2-1, with a tentative D call TRBD1 (6 bases). TRBV23-1 belongs to the ORF category, with a function that is uncertain. This CDR3 spans 15 amino acids. V was clipped by 4 bases and J by 9 bases, with 19 bases between them. This CDR3 is CASSRPGHVMAEQFF. DNA for the CDR3: TGCGCCAGCAGTCGACCGGGACACGTAATGGCTGAGCAGTTCTTC.

This chain joins TRBV20-1 and TRBJ1-1; maybe TRBD1 (6 bases). Germline V gene sequence: CDR1 DFQATT, CDR2 SNEGSKA (reference sequence). CDR3 length equals 11 residues. As DNA, the CDR3 is TGCAGCGTCGGGACAACCACTGAAGCTTTCTTT. This gives the protein CSVGTTTEAFF.

The V call is TRBV7-3, the J call TRBJ2-1; D gene unclear. The length of the CDR3 is 13 residues. From germline, CDR1 is SGHTA and CDR2 FQGTGA. Trimming took off 1 base at V and 8 bases at J, with 9 bases between the two ends. The CDR3 spells CASSLKRRDEQFF. For the CDR3, the DNA is TGTGCCAGCAGCTTAAAACGTCGCGATGAGCAGTTCTTC.

In DNA, the CDR3 is TGTGCCAGCAGTTTACCCCTACAGGGGGCGTCTGGGGCCAACGTCCTGACTTTC. Translated: CASSLPLQGASGANVLTF. The chain is built from TRBV27 and TRBJ2-6, with 9 bases aligning to TRBD1. Germline CDR1 MNHEY, CDR2 SMNVEV (reference sequence). There are 18 residues in the CDR3. J was trimmed by 1 base and V by 2 bases; bases with no gene match: 6.

The chain joins TRBV7-2 to TRBJ1-5; D is undetermined. The V and J ends lost 3 bases and 3 bases respectively, with 12 bases between them. The V gene's germline CDR1 is SGHTA and CDR2 FQGNSA. CDR3 length: 15 residues. The CDR3 DNA reads TGTGCCAGCAGCTTGAGTCTTTTTATCAATCAGCCCCAGCATTTT. Protein product: CASSLSLFINQPQHF.

This clone was recorded once. The CDR3 loop reads CASSSEGRGNEKLFF. The CDR3 DNA reads TGTGCCAGCAGCTCCGAAGGCCGGGGAAATGAAAAACTGTTTTTT. The gene calls are TRBV5-6 and TRBJ1-4; D remains unclear. Trimming left V 3 bases short and J 5 bases short, with 14 bases between. Germline-derived CDR1 and CDR2 are SGHDT and YYEEEE. CDR3 length: 15 residues.

CDR3 coding DNA: TGTGCCAGCAGCGTAGAATGGATGGTGGGAATTCAGTTCTTC. It specifies CASSVEWMVGIQFF. The chain carries TRBV9 and TRBJ2-1; D remains unclear. Germline CDR1 SGDLS, CDR2 YYNGEE. Trimming cost V 0 bases and J 13 bases, with 17 bases left between them. The CDR3 spans 14 residues.

The V gene is TRBV6-1, the J gene TRBJ2-1; TRBD2 might be the D (6 bases). Germline loops: CDR1 MNHNS, CDR2 SASEGT. Trimming took 7 bases from V and 2 from J, leaving 12 bases between them. The CDR3 length is 14 residues. This CDR3 reads CASTGSGAYNEQFF. CDR3 nucleotide sequence: TGTGCCAGCACCGGTAGCGGCGCCTACAATGAGCAGTTCTTC.

CDR3 DNA: TGTGCCAGCAGCATGGGCTACGAGCAGTACTTC. Translating gives CASSMGYEQYF. This chain uses TRBV7-9 with TRBJ2-7; no clear D. Germline CDR1 SEHNR, CDR2 FQNEAQ (reference sequence). Trimming pared 5 bases from V and 3 bases from J, leaving 5 bases between. The CDR3 length is 11 residues.

The J gene is TRBJ1-2, the V gene TRBV19; D unresolved. Germline V lookup: CDR1 LNHDA, CDR2 SQIVND (reference sequence). V was shortened by 8 bases and J by 3 bases, with 10 bases between the two germline ends. The CDR3 totals 12 residues. The CDR3 region has the DNA TGTGCCAGTTTAAACAGCTACTATGGCTACACCTTC. Translated, it gives CASLNSYYGYTF.

The chain combines TRBV27 with TRBJ2-3; a weak D match, TRBD1 (5 bases). The CDR3 loop spans 14 amino acids. Germline CDR1 reads MNHEY; CDR2 reads SMNVEV (reference sequence). V lost 3 bases and J 7 bases, leaving 14 bases between the germline ends. For the CDR3, the DNA is TGTGCCAGCAGTTTTTACTCTCAGGGCAATACGCAGTATTTT. Its translation: CASSFYSQGNTQYF.

The chain links TRBV11-2 to TRBJ2-4; D may be TRBD2 (6 bases). V was trimmed by 3 bases and J by 9 bases, leaving 9 bases between them. CDR3 length: 12 amino acids. CDR1 SGHAT and CDR2 FQNNGV come from the germline V gene. CDR3 bases: TGTGCCAGCAGCTTGGAGGGACTCATTCAGTACTTC. Encoded protein: CASSLEGLIQYF. Full variable domain (outside the CDR3, taken from reference TRBV11-2 and TRBJ2-4): EAGVAQSPRYKIIEKRQSVAFWCNPISGHATLYWYQQILGQGPKLLIQFQNNGVVDDSQLPKDRFSAERLKGVDSTLKIQPAKLEDSAVYLCASSLEGLIQYFGAGTRLSVL.

V usage is TRBV6-5 and J usage is TRBJ1-4; D not resolved. Germline-derived CDR1 and CDR2 are MNHEY and SVGAGI. Trimming removed 8 bases from V and 0 bases from J, with 10 bases in between. The CDR3 totals 14 residues. The CDR3 DNA follows: TGTGCCAGCGCCTTTATTGCAACTAATGAAAAACTGTTTTTT. This encodes CASAFIATNEKLFF.

This clone showed up just once. The chain joins TRBV19 to TRBJ2-1; TRBD2 agrees at 8 bases. Unmatched junction bases numbered 5, after V lost 3 bases and J lost 4 bases. The germline V gene has CDR1 LNHDA and CDR2 SQIVND (reference sequence). The CDR3 loop spans 15 amino acids. The CDR3 DNA reads TGTGCCAGTAGTATCAGACTAGCGATTTACAATGAGCAGTTCTTC. Translated: CASSIRLAIYNEQFF.